Listed below are T cell receptor beta chains from one sample, sequenced in a study of T cell responses to AZD1222 COVID-19 vaccine. Method: immunoSEQ multiplex PCR; TCRdb's copy keeps in-frame clones and lacks some. The repertoire holds 90,000 to 100,000 clones, with roughly 88% as singletons. The sequencing here drew on peripheral blood, taken 28 days after the second AZD1222 dose. These receptors all come from an adult who received the AZD1222 COVID-19 vaccine. Each CDR3 is given with its conserved first and last residue.

J gene | V gene | CDR3 protein
TRBJ1-1 | TRBV4-1 | CASSEDRDTEAFF
TRBJ2-3 | TRBV27 | CASNKGDTQYF
TRBJ1-2 | TRBV10-3 | CAIMDRGGGYTF
TRBJ2-7 | TRBV5-1 | CASSLGGPYEQYF
TRBJ1-1 | TRBV29-1 | CSVTGPLNTEAFF
TRBJ2-1 | TRBV7-3 | CASSPTSTRGYEQFF
TRBJ2-7 | TRBV11-2 | CASSTIRDFLHEQYF
TRBJ1-2 | TRBV2 | CASMDSLNYGYTF
TRBJ2-1 | TRBV7-3 | CASGETGGFDNEQFF
TRBJ2-5 | TRBV7-6 | CASSIGTIRETQYF
TRBJ2-5 | TRBV27 | CASSSTWTGLQETQYF
TRBJ2-2 | TRBV20-1 | CSASFSPNTGELFF
TRBJ2-2 | TRBV6-5 | CASSYSWGGGGELFF
TRBJ2-5 | TRBV7-6 | CASSLEPPGRAGQETQYF
TRBJ2-7 | TRBV5-6 | CASSFGTGGYEQYF
TRBJ2-2 | TRBV5-1 | CASSKDPNTGELFF
TRBJ1-5 | TRBV7-2 | CASSLVHAGNQPQHF
TRBJ2-7 | TRBV4-1 | CASSLLNSGRGYEQYF
TRBJ1-5 | TRBV3-1/TRBV3-2 | CASSQVPRAPQPQHF
TRBJ1-5 | TRBV27 | CASRMGASNQPQHF
TRBJ1-2 | TRBV6-5 | CASSYLRGKYYGYTF
TRBJ2-1 | TRBV27 | CASTRGSSYNEQFF
TRBJ1-2 | TRBV5-5 | CASGIQGERDGYTF
TRBJ1-1 | TRBV21-1 | CASSRGAKGTEAFF
TRBJ2-2 | TRBV9 | CASRLTGGNTGELFF
TRBJ2-6 | TRBV7-9 | CASSLDGSSGANVLTF
TRBJ1-5 | TRBV28 | CASSLLRTGGYQPQHF